This TCR beta chain was identified during a study of shared T cell receptors in the human thymus. Produced via immunoSEQ multiplex PCR; TCRdb's table is partial and in-frame only. The data contain under 700,000 clones, around three quarters of them seen just once; the ten biggest clones take up about 0.012%. Per germline, CDR1 SGHTA and CDR2 FQGNSA. The length of the CDR3 is 15 residues. With 3 bases clipped from V and 4 bases from J, the junction kept 5 bases outside the gene matches. The same data also contributed to another study, on human thymus T cells. That work states: Corrective cardiac operations yielded the resected thymus tissue. Among thymic and blood repertoires, usage of V and J genes appeared biased.

The source of this sequence is a boy in the first two years of life with a congenital heart defect. Sequencing used thymocytes. The chain is built from TRBV7-2 and TRBJ2-3; 9 nucleotides line up with TRBD2. CDR3 nucleotide sequence: TGTGCCAGCAGCTTCGGGACTAGCAAGGCAGATACGCAGTATTTT. Translated, it gives CASSFGTSKADTQYF.